The rows below give T cell receptor beta chains drawn from one sample of a study of cytomegalovirus exposure and HLA in healthy donors. Using immunoSEQ multiplex PCR, the repertoire was profiled, and TCRdb retains in-frame clones only, with some absent. Found here are 200,000 to 250,000 clones, roughly 87% of them singletons; the top ten hold approximately 5.3%. Sequenced input: PBMCs. All receptors derive from a middle-aged woman in good health and CMV-seropositive. Both conserved end residues are part of each CDR3. Fields, in order: clone size, D gene, J gene, V gene, CDR3 protein, CDR3 DNA. The D gene is left open where the match is weak. Clone size appears in some rows only: once, few, many, or a class for an expanded clone.

. | TRBD1 | TRBJ1-5 | TRBV7-2 | CASSPGTGTNQPQHF | TGTGCCAGCAGCCCCGGGACAGGGACCAATCAGCCCCAGCATTTT
. | TRBD1 | TRBJ2-7 | TRBV4-1 | CASSQGQVQYF | TGCGCCAGCAGCCAGGGACAGGTGCAGTACTTC
few | TRBD1 | TRBJ2-3 | TRBV7-9 | CASSSPGQARIRHMATQYF | TGTGCCAGCAGCTCTCCGGGACAGGCCCGAATACGGCATATGGCTACGCAGTATTTT
. | TRBD2 | TRBJ2-1 | TRBV4-1 | CASSTLAGGINEQFF | TGCGCCAGCAGCACACTAGCGGGAGGGATCAATGAGCAGTTCTTC
. | . | TRBJ1-5 | TRBV30 | CAWRGSNQAQPQHF | TGTGCCTGGAGGGGGAGTAACCAGGCGCAGCCCCAGCATTTT
. | TRBD2 | TRBJ2-3 | TRBV29-1 | CSVDGGSGDTQYF | TGCAGCGTTGACGGCGGGAGTGGAGATACGCAGTATTTT
. | TRBD2 | TRBJ2-7 | TRBV4-3 | CASSQVAGQTYEQYF | TGCGCCAGCAGCCAAGTAGCGGGACAAACCTACGAGCAGTACTTC
. | . | TRBJ2-5 | TRBV5-4 | CASSLVPRGPQYF | TGTGCCAGCAGCTTGGTGCCCCGAGGCCCCCAGTACTTC
. | . | TRBJ1-2 | TRBV7-2 | CASSLQERRTYGYTF | TGTGCCAGCAGCTTACAGGAACGGAGGACCTATGGCTACACCTTC
. | TRBD1 | TRBJ1-3 | TRBV27 | CASSPDRGPGNTIYF | TGTGCCAGCAGCCCCGACAGGGGGCCTGGAAACACCATATATTTT